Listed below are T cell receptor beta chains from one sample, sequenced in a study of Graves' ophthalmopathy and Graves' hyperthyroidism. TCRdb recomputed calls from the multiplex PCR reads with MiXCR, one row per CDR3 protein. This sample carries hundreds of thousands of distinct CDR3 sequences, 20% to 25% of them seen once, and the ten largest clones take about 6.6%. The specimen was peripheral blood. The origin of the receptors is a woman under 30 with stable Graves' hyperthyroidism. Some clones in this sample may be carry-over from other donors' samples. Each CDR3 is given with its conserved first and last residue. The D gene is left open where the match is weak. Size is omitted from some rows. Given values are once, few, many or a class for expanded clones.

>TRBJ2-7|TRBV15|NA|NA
CATSRDFGIEQYF
TGTGCCACCAGCAGAGATTTCGGTATCGAGCAGTACTTC
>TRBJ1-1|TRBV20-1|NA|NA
CSAPKDSPTEAFF
TGCAGTGCTCCTAAGGACTCACCCACTGAAGCTTTCTTT
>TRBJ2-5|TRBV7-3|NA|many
CASSLGLGTQYF
TGTGCCAGCAGCCTGGGCTTAGGGACCCAGTACTTC
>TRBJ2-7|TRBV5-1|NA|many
CASRSSPAGATYEQYF
TGCGCCAGCAGATCTAGTCCGGCGGGGGCCACCTACGAGCAGTACTTC
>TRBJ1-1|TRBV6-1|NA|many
CASTETTFNTEAFF
TGTGCCAGCACCGAAACGACTTTTAACACTGAAGCTTTCTTT
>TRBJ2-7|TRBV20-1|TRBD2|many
CSARDFRRSGPGEQYF
TGCAGTGCTAGAGATTTCAGGCGTAGCGGGCCAGGGGAGCAGTACTTC
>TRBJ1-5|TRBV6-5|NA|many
CASSYFRNQPQHF
TGTGCCAGCAGTTACTTTCGCAATCAGCCCCAGCATTTT
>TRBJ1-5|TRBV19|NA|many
CASSIGLQNRQPQHF
TGTGCCAGTAGTATAGGCCTACAAAACCGTCAGCCCCAGCATTTT
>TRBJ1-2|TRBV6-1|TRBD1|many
CASREGTGVLGYTF
TGTGCCAGCAGGGAAGGGACAGGGGTGCTTGGCTACACCTTC
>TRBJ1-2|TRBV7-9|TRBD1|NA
CASSGVRDRLGYTF
TGTGCCAGCAGCGGCGTACGGGACAGGCTTGGCTACACCTTC
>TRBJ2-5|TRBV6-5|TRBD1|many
CASSSTSSGGETQYF
TGTGCCAGCAGTTCCACAAGTTCAGGGGGAGAGACCCAGTACTTC
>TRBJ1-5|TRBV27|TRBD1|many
CASSLRGQVSIDNQPQHF
TGTGCCAGCAGCCTCCGGGGACAGGTCTCAATAGACAATCAGCCCCAGCATTTT
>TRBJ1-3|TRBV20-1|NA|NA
CSALGGPGNTIYF
TGCAGTGCCCTTGGGGGACCTGGAAACACCATATATTTT
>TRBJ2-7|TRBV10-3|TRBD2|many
CAIRTVGREYEQYF
TGTGCCATCAGGACCGTCGGGAGGGAGTACGAGCAGTACTTC
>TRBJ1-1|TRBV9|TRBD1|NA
CASSVGQGGTEAFF
TGTGCCAGCAGCGTAGGACAGGGGGGGACTGAAGCTTTCTTT
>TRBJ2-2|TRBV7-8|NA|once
CASSLEWVARGTGELFF
TGTGCCAGCAGCTTAGAGTGGGTAGCCCGGGGTACCGGGGAGCTGTTTTTT
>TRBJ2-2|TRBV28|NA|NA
CASNTGANTGELFF
TGTGCCAGCAATACGGGGGCGAACACCGGGGAGCTGTTTTTT
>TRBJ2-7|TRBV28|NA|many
CASRIGYEQYF
TGTGCCAGCAGGATTGGCTACGAGCAGTACTTC
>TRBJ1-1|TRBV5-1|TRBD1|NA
CASSRDRGETEAFF
TGCGCCAGCAGCCGGGACAGGGGTGAGACTGAAGCTTTCTTT
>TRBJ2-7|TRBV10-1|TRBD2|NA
CASSEPGLAVYEQYF
TGCGCCAGCAGTGAGCCGGGACTAGCGGTCTACGAGCAGTACTTC
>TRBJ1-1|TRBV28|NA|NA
CATTWNTEAFF
TGTGCCACAACATGGAACACTGAAGCTTTCTTT
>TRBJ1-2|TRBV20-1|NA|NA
CSAFVGASLDGYTF
TGCAGTGCTTTTGTCGGGGCGAGTTTGGATGGCTACACCTTC
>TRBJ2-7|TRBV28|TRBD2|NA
CASRGRELDEQYF
TGTGCCAGCAGGGGGAGGGAATTGGACGAGCAGTACTTC
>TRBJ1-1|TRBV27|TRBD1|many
CASSTDRGLNTEAFF
TGTGCCAGCAGTACTGACAGGGGGCTGAACACTGAAGCTTTCTTT
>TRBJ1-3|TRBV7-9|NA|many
CASSLLGYGNTIYF
TGTGCCAGCAGCTTACTGGGGTACGGAAACACCATATATTTT
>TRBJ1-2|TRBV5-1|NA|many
CASSDPGPNYGYTF
TGCGCCAGCAGCGACCCAGGGCCTAACTATGGCTACACCTTC
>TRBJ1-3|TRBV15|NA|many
CATSRGWDAGNTIYF
TGTGCCACCAGCAGAGGATGGGACGCCGGAAACACCATATATTTT
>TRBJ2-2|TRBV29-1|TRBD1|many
CSVEALTGTNTGELFF
TGCAGCGTTGAAGCCTTGACAGGGACGAACACCGGGGAGCTGTTTTTT
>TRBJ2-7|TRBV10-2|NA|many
CASSLTWEQYF
TGCGCCAGCAGCCTGACCTGGGAGCAGTACTTC
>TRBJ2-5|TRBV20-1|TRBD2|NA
CSAVAGASSWETQYF
TGCAGTGCGGTAGCGGGAGCTTCTAGCTGGGAGACCCAGTACTTC
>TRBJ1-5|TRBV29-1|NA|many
CSVGPGGNQPQHF
TGCAGCGTTGGCCCAGGGGGCAATCAGCCCCAGCATTTT
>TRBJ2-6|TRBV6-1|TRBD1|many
CASSEDRPTGANVLTF
TGTGCCAGCAGTGAGGACAGGCCTACTGGGGCCAACGTCCTGACTTTC
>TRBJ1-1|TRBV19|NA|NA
CASSIATGGNTEAFF
TGTGCCAGTAGTATCGCTACCGGAGGGAACACTGAAGCTTTCTTT
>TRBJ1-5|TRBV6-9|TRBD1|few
CASSLPKDRACCQPQHF
TGTGCCAGCAGCCTACCTAAGGACAGGGCTTGTTGTCAGCCCCAGCATTTT
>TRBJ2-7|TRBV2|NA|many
CASSESLAGYEQYF
TGTGCCAGCAGTGAGAGCCTAGCAGGCTACGAGCAGTACTTC
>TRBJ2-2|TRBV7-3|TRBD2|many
CASSPTSGYTGELFF
TGTGCCAGCAGCCCAACTAGCGGATACACCGGGGAGCTGTTTTTT
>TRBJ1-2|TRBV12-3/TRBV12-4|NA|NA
CASSSTGLAANGYTF
TGTGCCAGCAGTTCAACAGGGTTAGCGGCTAATGGCTACACCTTC
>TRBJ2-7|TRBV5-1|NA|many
CASSGAQGREQYF
TGCGCCAGCAGCGGAGCACAGGGGAGGGAGCAGTACTTC
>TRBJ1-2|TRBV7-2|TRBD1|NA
CTTGDSYGYTF
TGCACCACCGGGGACAGCTATGGCTACACCTTC
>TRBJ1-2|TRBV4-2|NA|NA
CASGQDQGDYGYTF
TGTGCCAGCGGCCAAGATCAAGGGGACTATGGCTACACCTTC
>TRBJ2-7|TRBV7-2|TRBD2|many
CASSSTLAGVGEQYF
TGTGCCAGCAGCTCCACACTAGCGGGGGTGGGCGAGCAGTACTTC
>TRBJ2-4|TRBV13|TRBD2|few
CASSLGAGYAKNIKYF
TGTGCCAGCAGCTTAGGAGCGGGGTATGCCAAAAACATTAAGTACTTC
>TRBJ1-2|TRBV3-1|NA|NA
CASSQDRVGGAYGYTF
TGTGCCAGCAGCCAAGATCGGGTCGGCGGGGCCTATGGCTACACCTTC
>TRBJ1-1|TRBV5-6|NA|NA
CASSLVVYQGKNTEAFF
TGTGCCAGCAGCTTAGTCGTGTACCAGGGCAAGAACACTGAAGCTTTCTTT
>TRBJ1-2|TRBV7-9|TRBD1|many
CASSYQGAGYTF
TGTGCCAGCAGTTATCAGGGGGCTGGCTACACCTTC